Listed below are T cell receptor beta chains from one sample, sequenced in a study of OX40 agonist ivuxolimab in advanced cancers. Sequencing used immunoSEQ multiplex PCR; TCRdb keeps in-frame clones, though not all of them. Among around 56,000 clones listed, around nine tenths were seen once. The source material was CD4+ or CD8+ T cells sorted from blood, sampled in a trial of the OX40 agonist ivuxolimab. The origin of the receptors is an adult with an advanced solid tumor such as melanoma, head and neck, liver or kidney cancer. Both conserved end residues are part of each CDR3. The D gene is left open where the match is weak. Not every row has a clone size; where given, it reads once, few, many or a size class.

J: TRBJ1-1; V: TRBV28; D: .; size: once; DNA: TGTGCTACACGGGTCCAGGACACTGAAGCTTTCTTT; CDR3: CATRVQDTEAFF
J: TRBJ2-1; V: TRBV5-1; D: TRBD2; size: .; DNA: TGCGCCAGCAGCTTGCGGCCTAGCGGGGGAACCTACAATGAGCAGTTCTTC; CDR3: CASSLRPSGGTYNEQFF
J: TRBJ1-5; V: TRBV28; D: .; size: .; DNA: TGTGCCAGCAGTTTAGTGCGGGGGCAGGGCAATCAGCCCCAGCATTTT; CDR3: CASSLVRGQGNQPQHF
J: TRBJ2-7; V: TRBV6-1; D: .; size: .; DNA: TGTGCCAGCAGTCCGGGACACCCCTACGAGCAGTACTTC; CDR3: CASSPGHPYEQYF
J: TRBJ2-7; V: TRBV11-3; D: .; size: .; DNA: TGTGCCAGCAACTTATACAGGGCTGAAGAGCAGTACTTC; CDR3: CASNLYRAEEQYF
J: TRBJ2-3; V: TRBV2; D: .; size: .; DNA: TGTGCCACCCTAATAGTACAGGGAGATACGCAGTATTTT; CDR3: CATLIVQGDTQYF
J: TRBJ1-2; V: TRBV4-3; D: .; size: .; DNA: TGCGCCAGCAGCCAAGACAGGGGAGGAGGCTACACCTTC; CDR3: CASSQDRGGGYTF
J: TRBJ2-7; V: TRBV10-3; D: TRBD1; size: .; DNA: TGTGCCATCAGTGCGTCGGGACAGGGGGGCCCGGGGTTC; CDR3: CAISASGQGGPGF
J: TRBJ2-1; V: TRBV27; D: .; size: .; DNA: TGTGCCAGCAGTTCAGAGGGAAAGACCTACAATGAGCAGTTCTTC; CDR3: CASSSEGKTYNEQFF
J: TRBJ2-6; V: TRBV7-2; D: .; size: .; DNA: TGTGCCAGCAGCTTAACTGGGGCCAACGTCCTGACTTTC; CDR3: CASSLTGANVLTF
J: TRBJ1-3; V: TRBV11-2; D: .; size: .; DNA: TGTGCCAGCAGCTTAACCTCTGGAAACACCATATATTTT; CDR3: CASSLTSGNTIYF
J: TRBJ2-3; V: TRBV5-4; D: TRBD2; size: .; DNA: TGTGCCAGCAGCTTGGGCCGTGGTTTAGCGGGAGGCCGGGATACGCAGTATTTT; CDR3: CASSLGRGLAGGRDTQYF
J: TRBJ2-7; V: TRBV5-5; D: .; size: .; DNA: TGTGCCAGCAGCTCGACCTACGAGCAGTACTTC; CDR3: CASSSTYEQYF
J: TRBJ1-4; V: TRBV28; D: .; size: few; DNA: TGTGCCAGCAGTTTCCGGGCGACGATTGAAAAACTGTTTTTT; CDR3: CASSFRATIEKLFF
J: TRBJ2-4; V: TRBV4-3; D: .; size: .; DNA: TGCGCCAGCAGCAGGGGAACTACTACTTTAGCCAAAAACATTCAGTACTTC; CDR3: CASSRGTTTLAKNIQYF
J: TRBJ1-1; V: TRBV10-3; D: TRBD1; size: once; DNA: TGTGCCATCAGCAGGGGGTTGGAGGGGACTGAAGCTTTCTTT; CDR3: CAISRGLEGTEAFF
J: TRBJ1-5; V: TRBV29-1; D: TRBD1; size: .; DNA: TGCAGCGCGAGGACAGGCGATACTCAGCCCCAGCATTTT; CDR3: CSARTGDTQPQHF
J: TRBJ2-1; V: TRBV7-3; D: .; size: once; DNA: TGTGCCAGCAGCCAAATTGGGGCAGGCGGGGAGCAGTTCTTC; CDR3: CASSQIGAGGEQFF
J: TRBJ2-4; V: TRBV4-3; D: .; size: few; DNA: TGCGCCAGCACCGAAAGTGGAGCCAAAAACATTCAGTACTTC; CDR3: CASTESGAKNIQYF
J: TRBJ1-4; V: TRBV19; D: TRBD1; size: .; DNA: TGTGCCAGTAGTCTACAGGGGGATAATGAAAAACTGTTTTTT; CDR3: CASSLQGDNEKLFF
J: TRBJ2-1; V: TRBV29-1; D: TRBD1; size: .; DNA: TGCAGCGTTGAGGGACAGGGTGTTTACGGTGAGCAGTTCTTC; CDR3: CSVEGQGVYGEQFF
J: TRBJ1-2; V: TRBV28; D: .; size: .; DNA: TGTGCCAGCAGCCCAGGAAACTATGGCTACACCTTC; CDR3: CASSPGNYGYTF
J: TRBJ2-1; V: TRBV29-1; D: .; size: .; DNA: TGCAGCCTCCAAGCTCCTAGTGGTGAGCAGTTCTTC; CDR3: CSLQAPSGEQFF
J: TRBJ1-5; V: TRBV6-8; D: .; size: .; DNA: TGTGCCAGCGTACGGGGGGGGGAACAGCCCCAGCATTTT; CDR3: CASVRGGEQPQHF
J: TRBJ2-7; V: TRBV27; D: TRBD2; size: .; DNA: TGTGCCAGCAGTTTCACTAGCGGGAGAATTTTCTACGAGCAGTACTTC; CDR3: CASSFTSGRIFYEQYF
J: TRBJ2-7; V: TRBV5-4; D: .; size: .; DNA: TGTGCCAGCAGCCTGGACTGGGGCGAGCAGTACTTC; CDR3: CASSLDWGEQYF
J: TRBJ2-7; V: TRBV5-7; D: .; size: .; DNA: TGTGCCAGCAGCTTGTGGGGGGTCGAGCAGTACTTC; CDR3: CASSLWGVEQYF
J: TRBJ1-1; V: TRBV2; D: .; size: .; DNA: TGTGCCAGCAGCGGTCTGTGGGCTGAAGCTTTCTTT; CDR3: CASSGLWAEAFF
J: TRBJ2-3; V: TRBV7-8; D: TRBD2; size: .; DNA: TGTGCCAGCAGCTTAGCCGGGAGGGCCGACGATACGCAGTATTTT; CDR3: CASSLAGRADDTQYF
J: TRBJ2-5; V: TRBV28; D: .; size: .; DNA: TGTGCCAGCAGTTTATCAGGTTGGCGAGAGACCCAGTACTTC; CDR3: CASSLSGWRETQYF
J: TRBJ2-7; V: TRBV6-1; D: TRBD1; size: .; DNA: TGTGCCAGCCCCGGAGGAGACAGGGGGATCTACGAGCAGTACTTC; CDR3: CASPGGDRGIYEQYF
J: TRBJ2-7; V: TRBV5-4; D: .; size: .; DNA: TGTGCCAGCAGCTGGGCAGGAATTTCCTACGAGCAGTACTTC; CDR3: CASSWAGISYEQYF
J: TRBJ1-1; V: TRBV29-1; D: TRBD1; size: .; DNA: TGCAGCGTTGGCTACAGGGGGCAGCTGAACACTGAAGCTTTCTTT; CDR3: CSVGYRGQLNTEAFF
J: TRBJ2-3; V: TRBV25-1; D: .; size: .; DNA: TGTGCCAGCAGTGTATCTGGCACAGATACGCAGTATTTT; CDR3: CASSVSGTDTQYF
J: TRBJ1-2; V: TRBV5-6; D: .; size: once; DNA: TGTGCCAGCAGCTTGGGGGTGCGGAACTATGGCTACACCTTC; CDR3: CASSLGVRNYGYTF
J: TRBJ2-3; V: TRBV11-3; D: .; size: once; DNA: TGTGCCAGAGCACCCACAGATACGCAGTATTTT; CDR3: CARAPTDTQYF
J: TRBJ2-1; V: TRBV7-9; D: TRBD1; size: .; DNA: TGTGCCAGCAGCTTAGGACAGGGTATGAATGAGCAGTTCTTC; CDR3: CASSLGQGMNEQFF
J: TRBJ2-3; V: TRBV5-1; D: .; size: .; DNA: TGCGCCAGCAGCTTGGGGGACTCCCTAGATACGCAGTATTTT; CDR3: CASSLGDSLDTQYF
J: TRBJ1-1; V: TRBV5-1; D: .; size: .; DNA: TGCGCCAGCAGCTTGGCCGCGGGGAACACTGAAGCTTTCTTT; CDR3: CASSLAAGNTEAFF
J: TRBJ1-1; V: TRBV9; D: .; size: .; DNA: TGTGCCAGCAGCGTAGCTCCGGGACAAAGGAGCACTGAAGCTTTCTTT; CDR3: CASSVAPGQRSTEAFF
J: TRBJ1-3; V: TRBV4-3; D: TRBD1; size: .; DNA: TGCGCCAGCAGCCGGTACGGGACAGGGGTTGGAAACACCATATATTTT; CDR3: CASSRYGTGVGNTIYF